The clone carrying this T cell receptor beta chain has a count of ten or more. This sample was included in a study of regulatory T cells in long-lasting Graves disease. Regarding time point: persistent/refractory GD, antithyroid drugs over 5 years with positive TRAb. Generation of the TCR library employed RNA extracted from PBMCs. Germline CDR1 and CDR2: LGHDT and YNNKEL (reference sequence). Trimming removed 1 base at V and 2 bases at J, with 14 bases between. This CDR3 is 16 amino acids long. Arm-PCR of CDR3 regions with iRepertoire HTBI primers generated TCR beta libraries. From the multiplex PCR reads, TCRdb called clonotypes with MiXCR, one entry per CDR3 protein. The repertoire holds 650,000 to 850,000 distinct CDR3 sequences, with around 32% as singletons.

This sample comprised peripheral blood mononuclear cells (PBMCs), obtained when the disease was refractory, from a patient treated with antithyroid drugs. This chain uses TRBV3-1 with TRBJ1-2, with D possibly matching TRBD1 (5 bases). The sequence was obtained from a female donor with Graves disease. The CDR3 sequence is CASSQVIGATNYGYTF. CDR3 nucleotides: TGTGCCAGCAGCCAAGTGATAGGGGCGACGAACTATGGCTACACCTTC.